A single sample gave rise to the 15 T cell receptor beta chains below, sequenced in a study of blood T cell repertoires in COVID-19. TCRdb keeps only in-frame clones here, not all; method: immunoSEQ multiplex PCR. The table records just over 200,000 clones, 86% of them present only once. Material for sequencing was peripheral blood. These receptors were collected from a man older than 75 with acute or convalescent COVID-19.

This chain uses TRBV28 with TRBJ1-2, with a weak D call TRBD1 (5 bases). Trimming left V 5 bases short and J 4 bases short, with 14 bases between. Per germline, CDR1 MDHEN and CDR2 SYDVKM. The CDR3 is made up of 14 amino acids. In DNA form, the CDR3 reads TGTGCCAGCAGTGTTCCAGGGCCCTTCTATGGCTACACCTTC. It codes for CASSVPGPFYGYTF.

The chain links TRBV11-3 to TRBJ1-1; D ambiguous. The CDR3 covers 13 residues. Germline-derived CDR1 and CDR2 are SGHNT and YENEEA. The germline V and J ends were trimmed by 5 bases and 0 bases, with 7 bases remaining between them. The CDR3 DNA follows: TGTGCCAGCAGCCAAAGCCTGAACACTGAAGCTTTCTTT. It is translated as CASSQSLNTEAFF.

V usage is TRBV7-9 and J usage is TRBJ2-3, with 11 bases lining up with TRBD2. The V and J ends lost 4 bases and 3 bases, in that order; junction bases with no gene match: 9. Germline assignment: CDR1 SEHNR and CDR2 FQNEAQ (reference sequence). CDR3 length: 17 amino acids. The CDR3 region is CASSSSGTSGETDTQYF. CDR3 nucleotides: TGTGCCAGCAGCTCATCCGGGACTAGCGGAGAGACAGATACGCAGTATTTT.

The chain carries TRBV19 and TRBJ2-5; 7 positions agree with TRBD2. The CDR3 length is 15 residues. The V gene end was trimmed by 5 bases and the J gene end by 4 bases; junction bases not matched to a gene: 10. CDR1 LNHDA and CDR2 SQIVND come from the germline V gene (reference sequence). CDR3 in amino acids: CASSLNGRRVETQYF. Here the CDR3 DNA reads TGTGCCAGTAGTCTAAACGGGAGGCGGGTAGAGACCCAGTACTTC.

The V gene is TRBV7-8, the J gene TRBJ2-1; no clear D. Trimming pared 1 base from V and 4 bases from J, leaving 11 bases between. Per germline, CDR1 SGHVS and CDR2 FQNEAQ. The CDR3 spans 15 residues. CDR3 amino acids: CASSLGSEAYNEQFF. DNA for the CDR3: TGTGCCAGCAGCTTAGGAAGCGAAGCATACAATGAGCAGTTCTTC.

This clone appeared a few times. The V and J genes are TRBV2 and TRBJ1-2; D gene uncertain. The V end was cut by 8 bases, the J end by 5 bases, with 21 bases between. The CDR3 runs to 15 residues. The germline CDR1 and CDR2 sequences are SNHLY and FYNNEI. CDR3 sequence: CASHGEGLRAYGYTF. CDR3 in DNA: TGTGCCAGCCACGGGGAAGGACTAAGGGCTTATGGCTACACCTTC.

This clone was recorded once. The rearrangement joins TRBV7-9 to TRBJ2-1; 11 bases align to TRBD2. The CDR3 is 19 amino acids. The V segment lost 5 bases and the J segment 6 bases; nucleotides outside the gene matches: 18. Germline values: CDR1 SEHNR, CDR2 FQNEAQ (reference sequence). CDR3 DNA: TGTGCCAGCAGCCCGGGGACAGGGCTGACTAGCGGGAAAGGCAATGAGCAGTTCTTC. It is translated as CASSPGTGLTSGKGNEQFF.

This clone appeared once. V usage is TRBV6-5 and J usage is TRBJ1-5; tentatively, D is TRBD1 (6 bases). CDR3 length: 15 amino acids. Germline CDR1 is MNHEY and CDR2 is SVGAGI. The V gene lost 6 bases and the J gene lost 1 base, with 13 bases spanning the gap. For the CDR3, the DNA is TGTGCCAGCAGGCCCCGGACAGCCAGCAATCAGCCCCAGCATTTT. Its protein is CASRPRTASNQPQHF.

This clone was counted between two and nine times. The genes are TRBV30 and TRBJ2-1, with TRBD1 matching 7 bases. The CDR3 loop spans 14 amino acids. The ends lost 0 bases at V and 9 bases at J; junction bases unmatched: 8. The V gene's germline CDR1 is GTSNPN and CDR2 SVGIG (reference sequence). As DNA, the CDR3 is TGTGCCTGGAGTGTACAAAGACAGGGTGGTGAGCAGTTCTTC. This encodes CAWSVQRQGGEQFF.

The CDR3 loop reads CASSGGPGQPQHF. The CDR3, as DNA: TGTGCCAGCAGCGGGGGTCCCGGTCAGCCCCAGCATTTT. This chain connects TRBV12-3 or TRBV12-4 to TRBJ1-5, with D perhaps TRBD1 (5 bases). The CDR3 covers 13 residues. V dropped 6 bases and J dropped 6 bases, with 12 bases sitting between them.

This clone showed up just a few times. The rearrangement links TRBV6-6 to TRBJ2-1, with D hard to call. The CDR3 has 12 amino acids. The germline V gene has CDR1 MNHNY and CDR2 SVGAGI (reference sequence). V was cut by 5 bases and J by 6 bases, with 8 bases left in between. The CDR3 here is CASSPPGNEQFF. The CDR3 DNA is TGTGCCAGCAGTCCCCCCGGCAATGAGCAGTTCTTC.

As DNA, the CDR3 is TGTGCCAGCAGACCCCCGACAGGGGGAACAGATACGCAGTATTTT. It yields the protein CASRPPTGGTDTQYF. The genes are TRBV6-5 and TRBJ2-3; 9 bases are a match to TRBD1. Trimming took 6 bases from V and 3 from J; bases not matched to a gene: 7. The CDR3 sequence is 15 residues long. The germline CDR1 and CDR2 sequences are MNHEY and SVGAGI.

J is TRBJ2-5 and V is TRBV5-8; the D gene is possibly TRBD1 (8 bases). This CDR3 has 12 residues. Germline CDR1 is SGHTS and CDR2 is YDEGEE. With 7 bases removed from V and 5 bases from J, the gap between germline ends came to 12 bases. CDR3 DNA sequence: TGTGCCAGCTCACAGGGGGGGGAGACCCAGTACTTC. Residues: CASSQGGETQYF.

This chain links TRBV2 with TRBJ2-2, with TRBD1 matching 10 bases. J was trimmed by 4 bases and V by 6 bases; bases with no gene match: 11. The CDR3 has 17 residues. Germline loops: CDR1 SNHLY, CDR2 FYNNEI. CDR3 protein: CASSATGTGVSTGELFF. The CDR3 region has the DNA TGTGCCAGCAGCGCTACCGGGACAGGGGTTAGCACCGGGGAGCTGTTTTTT.

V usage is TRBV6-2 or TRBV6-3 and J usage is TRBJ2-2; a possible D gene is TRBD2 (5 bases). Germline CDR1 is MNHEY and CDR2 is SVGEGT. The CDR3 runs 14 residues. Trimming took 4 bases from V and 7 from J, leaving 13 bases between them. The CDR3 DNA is TGTGCCAGCAGTTTGGTAGCGTCGATCGGGGAGCTGTTTTTT. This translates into CASSLVASIGELFF.